This T cell receptor beta chain was sequenced in a study of blood T cells in healthy people across ages. V gave up 4 bases and J gave up 3 bases; unmatched junction bases: 11. CDR1 is DFQATT, CDR2 SNEGSKA, per germline (reference sequence). The CDR3 runs to 16 residues. The authors ran a second PCR of about 6 to 11 cycles using a sample-barcoded 5' primer and a J-beta primer mix. TCRdb used MiXCR to reprocess the 5' RACE reads, holding one entry per CDR3 protein. The sample contains 1.5 million or so distinct CDR3 sequences, 40% to 45% of which appear only once. The source of this sequence is a young woman in good health. The sequencing sample was made of blood. The rearrangement uses TRBV20-1 and TRBJ2-1, with 8 bases that match TRBD1. This CDR3 is CSATPSKGQVYNEQFF. CDR3 sequence (DNA): TGCAGTGCTACCCCCTCGAAGGGACAGGTCTACAATGAGCAGTTCTTC.